This TCR beta chain was retrieved from a study of CD8+ T cells in alopecia areata. This CDR3 is 12 amino acids long. Per the germline V gene, CDR1 is LNHDA and CDR2 is SQIVND (reference sequence). V lost 6 bases to trimming and J lost 6 bases, with 10 bases between them. General study findings and limits: Scalp samples also yield sequences from resident alphabeta T cells of normal skin. Among patients, TCR sharing was less clear than in mice, a difference possibly due in part to HLA diversity in the patient population.

A remark on this clone: The antigen remains unidentified.

RNA was isolated and reverse transcribed to cDNA, the sequencing template. Libraries were prepared by immunoSEQ multiplex PCR; TCRdb keeps only in-frame clonotypes and omits some of them. The sample consists of about 180,000 clones, 63% of them appearing once. The V and J genes are TRBV19 and TRBJ2-3; the D gene could be TRBD1 or TRBD2 (5 bases each). The TCR sequence derives from a human donor with alopecia areata. Sequences were derived from CD4+ T cells sorted from blood, sampled at week 0. The CDR3 DNA is TGTGCCAGTAGAAGAGGGGACGATACGCAGTATTTT. The encoded protein is CASRRGDDTQYF.